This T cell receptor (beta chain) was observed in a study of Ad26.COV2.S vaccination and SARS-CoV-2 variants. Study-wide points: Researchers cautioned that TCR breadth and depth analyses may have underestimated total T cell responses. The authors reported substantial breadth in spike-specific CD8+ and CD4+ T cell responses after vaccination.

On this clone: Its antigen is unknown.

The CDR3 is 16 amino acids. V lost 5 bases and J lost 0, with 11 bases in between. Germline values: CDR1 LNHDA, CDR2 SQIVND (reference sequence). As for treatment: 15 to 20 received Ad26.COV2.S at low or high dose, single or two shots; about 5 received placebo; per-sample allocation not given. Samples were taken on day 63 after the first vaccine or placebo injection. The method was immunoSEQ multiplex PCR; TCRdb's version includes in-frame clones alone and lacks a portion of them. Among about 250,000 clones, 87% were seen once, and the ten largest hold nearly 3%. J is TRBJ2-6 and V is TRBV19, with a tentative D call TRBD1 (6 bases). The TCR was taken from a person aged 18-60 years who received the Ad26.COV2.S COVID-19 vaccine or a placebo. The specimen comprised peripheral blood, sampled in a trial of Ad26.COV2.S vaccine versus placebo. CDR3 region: CASSPGQTSGANVLTF. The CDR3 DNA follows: TGTGCCAGTAGTCCGGGACAAACCTCTGGGGCCAACGTCCTGACTTTC.